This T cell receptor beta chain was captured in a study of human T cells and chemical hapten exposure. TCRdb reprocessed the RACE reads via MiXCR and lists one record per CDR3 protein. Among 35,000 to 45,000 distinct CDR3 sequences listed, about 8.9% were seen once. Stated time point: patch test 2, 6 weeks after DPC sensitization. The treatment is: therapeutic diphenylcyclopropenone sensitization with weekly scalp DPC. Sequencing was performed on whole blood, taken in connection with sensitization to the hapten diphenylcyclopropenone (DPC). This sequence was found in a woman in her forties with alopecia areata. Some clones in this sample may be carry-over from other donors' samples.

The CDR3 DNA reads TGTGCCTGGAAATCTCAGGGTTGGAATCAGCCCCAGCATTTT. This translates into CAWKSQGWNQPQHF. J is TRBJ1-5 and V is TRBV30; tentatively, D is TRBD1 (5 bases). Trimming took 4 bases from V and 4 from J, leaving 14 bases between them. This CDR3 has 14 residues. The germline gives CDR1 GTSNPN, CDR2 SVGIG (reference sequence).